Included here is one T cell receptor (beta chain) sequence, with context. Its antigen is not identified. Just one base apart from a much larger clone, this may be a read error. The data derive from a study of regulatory T cells in long-lasting Graves disease. General study findings and limits: Lower TCR diversity characterized persistent Graves' patients relative to newly diagnosed patients. It was in persistent disease that TRBV28, TRBJ1-2 and TRBJ2-5 were favored.

Arm-PCR of CDR3 regions with iRepertoire HTBI primers generated TCR beta libraries. In the original analysis: Identified segments across samples numbered roughly 62 TRBV and about 15 TRBJ. TCRdb re-called the multiplex PCR reads with MiXCR, one entry per CDR3 protein. The V and J calls follow TCRdb's processing rather than the paper's. The sample contains 580,000 or so distinct CDR3 sequences, around 15% of which appear only once. Time point described: newly diagnosed GD, antithyroid drugs for less than 3 months. Preparation of the TCR library used RNA extracted from PBMCs. Germline V gene data show CDR1 as LGHDT and CDR2 as YNNKEL (reference sequence). The CDR3 loop spans 13 amino acids. These data were also reused for a study on T cells in Graves' hyperthyroidism and ophthalmopathy. That paper states: First-round RT-PCR with HTBI primers amplified the TCR CDR3 region.

This specimen consisted of peripheral blood mononuclear cells (PBMCs), obtained at new diagnosis, from a patient treated with antithyroid drugs. The clonotype comes from a man younger than 35 with Graves disease. V usage is TRBV3-1 and J usage is TRBJ2-5; no firm D call. The CDR3 loop is CASSQGTSSLGFF. DNA for the CDR3: TGTGCCAGCAGCCAAGGAACCAGCAGCCTCGGGTTCTTC.